This T cell receptor beta chain stems from a study of CD8 T cells in Susac syndrome. Study-level results: Individuals included in the TCR sequencing and HLA analysis were acknowledged by the study to be relatively few in number.

To note about this clonotype: What it binds is unknown.

Sequencing of TCR beta was undertaken in CD8+ and CD4+ T cells derived from blood. The CD8+ and CD4+ T cells were negatively isolated, with the TEMRA cells enriched by FACS. RNA in amounts of roughly 0.45 to 1 ug was reverse transcribed with random hexamers. Multiplex PCR with immunoSEQ amplified the TCR beta CDR3 across 54 Vbeta and 13 Jbeta. TCRdb reprocessed the immunoSEQ multiplex PCR reads via MiXCR and lists one record per CDR3 protein. The sample has about 400,000 distinct CDR3 sequences; approximately 85% are singletons. The receptor was derived from a human donor with multiple sclerosis. Sequencing was done on a sample of CD8+ T cells from PBMCs.

The CDR3 loop is CASSQVPFDGEAFF. In DNA, the CDR3 is TGCGCCAGCAGCCAAGTTCCCTTCGACGGGGAAGCTTTCTTT. This chain links TRBV4-1 with TRBJ1-1; the D is unclear. The CDR3 loop spans 14 amino acids. Trimming stripped 1 base from V and 8 bases from J, with 14 bases between. Germline CDR1 and CDR2: MGHRA and YSYEKL.